This TCR beta chain was recovered during a study of cytomegalovirus exposure and HLA in healthy donors. Germline V gene lookup returns CDR1 MNHEY and CDR2 SMNVEV (reference sequence). V was trimmed by 6 bases and J by 0 bases, leaving 9 bases between them. CDR3 length equals 14 residues. PCR amplification relied on 60 Vbeta primers (plus 13 Jbeta primers). Authors' data handling: Roughly 80 million unique TCR beta chains, some 9.9 million shared, were counted in a later analysis. This table comes from immunoSEQ multiplex PCR, and its TCRdb copy is limited to in-frame clones, with some not included. D and trimming were read from the DNA, whereas the V and J calls and clone size are those reported in that table. This sample has some 120,000 clones; about 8.6% occur once, and the top ten carry 6%. With regard to this clone: Antigen specificity is unknown.

The study, taken as a whole, reports: With high specificity and sensitivity, the classifier reportedly diagnosed cytomegalovirus status.

Material: PBMCs. This clonotype was sampled from a woman between 35 and 50 years old in good health and CMV-seropositive. V is TRBV27 and J is TRBJ1-3; D remains unclear. The CDR3: CASRESRSGNTIYF. DNA of the CDR3: TGTGCCAGCAGAGAGAGTCGCTCTGGAAACACCATATATTTT.